Each of the 13 T cell receptor beta chains below was sequenced from the same sample in a study of neoadjuvant anti-PD-1 for oral cavity cancer. The time point is: after neoadjuvant nivolumab, at surgical resection. The method was immunoSEQ multiplex PCR; TCRdb's version includes in-frame clones alone and lacks a portion of them. The sample records 6,000 to 9,000 clones, 67% being singletons. The sequencing here drew on PBMCs, taken after nivolumab (anti-PD-1) treatment. Receptor source: a person aged 35-79 years with oral cavity squamous cell carcinoma.

This clone was picked up a small number of times. V gene TRBV6-5 combines with J gene TRBJ2-1; D may be TRBD2 (5 bases). This CDR3 comprises 16 residues. Germline-derived CDR1 and CDR2 are MNHEY and SVGAGI. Trimming left V 4 bases short and J 8 bases short, with 21 bases between. CDR3 amino acids: CASSSQSRGRGHEQFF. CDR3 in DNA: TGTGCCAGCAGTTCTCAAAGCCGGGGAAGAGGCCATGAGCAGTTCTTC.

This chain connects TRBV13 to TRBJ1-2; tentative D call: TRBD1 (5 bases). V was trimmed by 3 bases and J by 6 bases, leaving 17 bases between them. Germline CDR1 is PRHDT and CDR2 is FYEKMQ (reference sequence). CDR3 length: 15 amino acids. DNA of the CDR3: TGTGCCAGCAGCTTCGGGGCCCAGGGTGCTCATGGCTACACCTTC. This translates into CASSFGAQGAHGYTF.

The CDR3 DNA follows: TGTGCCAGCAGTGAGTCGGTGACAGCCCTCTATGGCTACACCTTC. Its translation: CASSESVTALYGYTF. The chain links TRBV6-1 to TRBJ1-2, with TRBD1 as a possible D gene (5 bases). Germline assignment: CDR1 MNHNS and CDR2 SASEGT. The CDR3 sequence is 15 residues long. V lost 3 bases to trimming and J lost 4 bases, with 15 bases between them.

This chain uses TRBV6-4 with TRBJ2-3; perhaps TRBD2 as D (6 bases). Germline CDR1 is MRHNA and CDR2 is SNTAGT. Trimming took off 2 bases at V and 0 bases at J, with 6 bases between the two ends. The CDR3 has 14 residues. CDR3 residues: CASSDGTSTDTQYF. In nucleotides, the CDR3 is TGTGCCAGCAGTGACGGGACTAGCACAGATACGCAGTATTTT.

V and J are TRBV30 and TRBJ2-6; D ambiguous. The CDR3 totals 12 residues. CDR1 is GTSNPN, CDR2 SVGIG, per germline (reference sequence). Trimming stripped 2 bases from V and 4 bases from J, with 3 bases between. The CDR3 DNA reads TGTGCCTGGAGTCCCGGGGCCAACGTCCTGACTTTC. This translates into CAWSPGANVLTF.

V is TRBV10-2 and J is TRBJ1-5; D call uncertain. Deletions cut 0 bases from V and 3 bases from J, with 6 bases between. Per the germline V gene, CDR1 is WSHSY and CDR2 is SAAADI. CDR3 length: 14 residues. For the CDR3, the DNA is TGCGCCAGCAGTGAGTCCAGCTACAATCAGCCCCAGCATTTT. It is translated as CASSESSYNQPQHF.

The chain couples TRBV6-1 to TRBJ2-7; D is undetermined. This CDR3 region has 13 residues. V lost 2 bases and J 3 bases, leaving 8 bases between the germline ends. Germline loops: CDR1 MNHNS, CDR2 SASEGT. The CDR3 DNA reads as TGTGCCAGCAGTGAATGGGTGTACTACGAGCAGTACTTC. It specifies CASSEWVYYEQYF.

J is TRBJ2-1 and V is TRBV5-5; no clear D gene. This CDR3 is 15 amino acids long. V dropped 4 bases and J dropped 8 bases, with 19 bases sitting between them. The germline CDR1 and CDR2 sequences are SGHKS and YYEKEE (reference sequence). CDR3 sequence (DNA): TGTGCCAGCAGCCCCACTCCCGGATCCTTTTATGAGCAGTTCTTC. It encodes CASSPTPGSFYEQFF.

The chain carries TRBV4-3 and TRBJ2-1; 8 bases are shared with TRBD1. Per germline, CDR1 LGHNA and CDR2 YSLEER. The CDR3 runs 15 residues. V lost 0 bases, J lost 5 bases, and 3 bases stayed unmatched. CDR3 amino acids: CASSQDEDRDNEQFF. The CDR3 DNA follows: TGCGCCAGCAGCCAAGATGAGGACAGGGACAATGAGCAGTTCTTC.

The DNA of the CDR3 is TGTGCCATCAGTGGCAGGGAGGGCTATGGCTACACCTTC. Protein product: CAISGREGYGYTF. The chain uses TRBV10-3 and TRBJ1-2, with D tentatively TRBD1 (5 bases). CDR1 is ENHRY and CDR2 is SYGVKD in the germline V gene. This CDR3 has 13 amino acids. V lost 4 bases to trimming and J lost 4 bases, with 10 bases between them.

The rearrangement links TRBV6-1 to TRBJ1-1, with a weak D call TRBD1 (5 bases). V was cut by 10 bases and J by 1 base, with 13 bases left in between. There are 13 residues in the CDR3. CDR1 is MNHNS, CDR2 SASEGT, per germline. This CDR3 reads CATRAGGNTEAFF. The CDR3, as DNA: TGTGCCACCCGAGCGGGGGGGAACACTGAAGCTTTCTTT.

This clone was counted between two and nine times. The genes are TRBV19 and TRBJ2-7; unclear D gene. The V end was cut by 4 bases, the J end by 2 bases, with 3 bases between. There are 11 residues in the CDR3. Germline-derived CDR1 and CDR2 are LNHDA and SQIVND (reference sequence). The CDR3 DNA is TGTGCCAGTAGTACAGCCTACGAGCAGTACTTC. This gives the protein CASSTAYEQYF.

The chain joins TRBV6-1 to TRBJ2-1; 16 bases line up with TRBD2. The length of the CDR3 is 15 residues. J lost 14 bases, V lost 2 bases, and 6 bases had no gene match. Germline CDR1 is MNHNS and CDR2 is SASEGT. CDR3 DNA: TGTGCCAGCAGTGAAATGGGACTAGCGGGGGGGCCAGAGTTCTTC. Protein sequence: CASSEMGLAGGPEFF.